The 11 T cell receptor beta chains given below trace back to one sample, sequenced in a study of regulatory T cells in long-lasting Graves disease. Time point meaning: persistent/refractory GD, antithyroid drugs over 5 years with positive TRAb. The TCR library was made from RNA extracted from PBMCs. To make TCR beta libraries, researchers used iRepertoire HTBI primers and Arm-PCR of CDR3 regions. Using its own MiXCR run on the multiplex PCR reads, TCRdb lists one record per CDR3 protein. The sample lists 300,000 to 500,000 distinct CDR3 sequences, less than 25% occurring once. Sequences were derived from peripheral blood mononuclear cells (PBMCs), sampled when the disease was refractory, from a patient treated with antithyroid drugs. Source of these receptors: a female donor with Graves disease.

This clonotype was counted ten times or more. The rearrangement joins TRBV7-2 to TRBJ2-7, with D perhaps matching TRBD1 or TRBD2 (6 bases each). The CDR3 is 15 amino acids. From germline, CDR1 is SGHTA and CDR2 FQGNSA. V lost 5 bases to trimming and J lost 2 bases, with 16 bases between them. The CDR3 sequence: CASSVSTGTPYEQYF. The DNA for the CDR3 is TGTGCCAGCAGCGTTTCAACAGGGACTCCCTACGAGCAGTACTTC.

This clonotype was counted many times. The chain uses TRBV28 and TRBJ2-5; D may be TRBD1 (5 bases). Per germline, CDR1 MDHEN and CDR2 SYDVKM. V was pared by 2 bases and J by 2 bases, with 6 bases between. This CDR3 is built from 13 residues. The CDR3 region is CASSLDSQETQYF. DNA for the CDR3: TGTGCCAGCAGTTTAGACAGTCAAGAGACCCAGTACTTC.

Here the CDR3 reads CASSLGVRASYGYTF. The CDR3 bases are TGTGCCAGCAGCTTAGGGGTCCGGGCTAGCTATGGCTACACCTTC. The chain joins TRBV7-2 to TRBJ1-2; D remains ambiguous. V lost 1 base, J lost 4 bases, and 13 bases lay in between. Germline assignment: CDR1 SGHTA and CDR2 FQGNSA. This CDR3 region has 15 residues.

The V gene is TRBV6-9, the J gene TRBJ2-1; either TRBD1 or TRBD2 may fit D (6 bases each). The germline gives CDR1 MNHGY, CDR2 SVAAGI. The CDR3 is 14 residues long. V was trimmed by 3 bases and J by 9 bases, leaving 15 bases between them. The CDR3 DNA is TGTGCCAGCAGTTACAGGACAGTCGGGGGTGAGCAGTTCTTC. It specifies CASSYRTVGGEQFF.

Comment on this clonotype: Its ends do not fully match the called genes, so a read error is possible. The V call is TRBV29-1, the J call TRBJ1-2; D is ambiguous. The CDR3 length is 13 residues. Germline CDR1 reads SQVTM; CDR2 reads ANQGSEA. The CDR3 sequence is CSVTTTVNYDYTF. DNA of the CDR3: TGCAGCGTGACGACCACAGTGAACTATGACTACACCTTC.

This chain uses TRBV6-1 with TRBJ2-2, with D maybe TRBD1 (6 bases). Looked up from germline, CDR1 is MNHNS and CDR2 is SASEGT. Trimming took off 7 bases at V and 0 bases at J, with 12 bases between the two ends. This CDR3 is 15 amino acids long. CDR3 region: CASKPGHTNTGELFF. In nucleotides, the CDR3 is TGTGCCAGCAAGCCGGGACATACGAACACCGGGGAGCTGTTTTTT.

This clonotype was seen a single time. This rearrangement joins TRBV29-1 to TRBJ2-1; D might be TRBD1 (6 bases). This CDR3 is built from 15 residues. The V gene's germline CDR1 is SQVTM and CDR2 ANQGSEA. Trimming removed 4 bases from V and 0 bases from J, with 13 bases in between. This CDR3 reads CSVGGDRSSYNEQFF. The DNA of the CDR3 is TGCAGCGTTGGAGGAGACAGGAGCTCCTACAATGAGCAGTTCTTC.

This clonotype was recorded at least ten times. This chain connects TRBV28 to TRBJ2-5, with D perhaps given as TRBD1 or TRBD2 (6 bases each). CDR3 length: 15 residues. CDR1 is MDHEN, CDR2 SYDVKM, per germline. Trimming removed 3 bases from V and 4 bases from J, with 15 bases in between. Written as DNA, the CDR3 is TGTGCCAGCAGTTTGGGGGGCGGGTTCGGAGAGACCCAGTACTTC. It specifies CASSLGGGFGETQYF. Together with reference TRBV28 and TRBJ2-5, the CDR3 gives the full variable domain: DVKVTQSSRYLVKRTGEKVFLECVQDMDHENMFWYRQDPGLGLRLIYFSYDVKMKEKGDIPEGYSVSREKKERFSLILESASTNQTSMYLCASSLGGGFGETQYFGPGTRLLVL.

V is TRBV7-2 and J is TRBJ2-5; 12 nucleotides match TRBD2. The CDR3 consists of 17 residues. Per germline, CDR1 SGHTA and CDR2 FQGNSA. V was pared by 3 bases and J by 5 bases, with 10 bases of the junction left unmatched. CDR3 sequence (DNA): TGTGCCAGCAGCTTCGGACTAGCGGGGACTTCCAGGGAGACCCAGTACTTC. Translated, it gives CASSFGLAGTSRETQYF.

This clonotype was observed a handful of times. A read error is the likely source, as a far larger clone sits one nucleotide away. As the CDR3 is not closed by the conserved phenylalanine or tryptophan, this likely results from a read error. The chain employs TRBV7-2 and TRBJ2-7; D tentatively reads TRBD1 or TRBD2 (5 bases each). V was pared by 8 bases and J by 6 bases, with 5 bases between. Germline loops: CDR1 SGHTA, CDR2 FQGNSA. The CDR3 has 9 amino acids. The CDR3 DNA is TGTGCCAGCGGGGGCGAGCAGTACTCC. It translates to CASGGEQYS.

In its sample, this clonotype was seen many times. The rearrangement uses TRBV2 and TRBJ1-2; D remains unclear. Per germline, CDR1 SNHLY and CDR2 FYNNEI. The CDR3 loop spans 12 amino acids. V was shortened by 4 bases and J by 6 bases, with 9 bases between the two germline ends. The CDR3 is CASSGSSHGYTF. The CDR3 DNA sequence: TGTGCCAGCAGTGGATCTTCCCATGGCTACACCTTC.